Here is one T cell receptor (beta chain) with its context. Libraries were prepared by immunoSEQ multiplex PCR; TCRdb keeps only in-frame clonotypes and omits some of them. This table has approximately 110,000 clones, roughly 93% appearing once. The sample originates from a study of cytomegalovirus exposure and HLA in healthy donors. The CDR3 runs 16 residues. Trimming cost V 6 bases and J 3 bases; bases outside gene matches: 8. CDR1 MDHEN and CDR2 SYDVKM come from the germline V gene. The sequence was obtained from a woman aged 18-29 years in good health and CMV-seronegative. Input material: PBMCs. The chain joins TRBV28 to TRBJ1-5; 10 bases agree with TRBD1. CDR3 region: CASSITGQGFNQPQHF. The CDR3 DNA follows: TGTGCCAGCAGCATCACGGGACAGGGGTTCAATCAGCCCCAGCATTTT.